This T cell receptor (beta chain) was captured by sequencing in a study of cytomegalovirus exposure and HLA in healthy donors. Whole-study findings and limits: In terms of immune exposure information, only CMV serostatus was available.

Remarks on this clone: The antigen is not known.

A multiplex PCR was run with 60 Vbeta primers and 13 Jbeta primers. Libraries were prepared by immunoSEQ multiplex PCR; TCRdb keeps only in-frame clonotypes and omits some of them. In the table there are under 150,000 clones, approximately 78% of which are singletons. CDR3 length: 12 amino acids. Per the germline V gene, CDR1 is GTSNPN and CDR2 is SVGIG (reference sequence). The trim removed 8 bases at V and 0 bases at J, leaving 2 bases unmatched. The source of this sequence is a woman in her thirties or forties in good health and CMV-seropositive. The material sequenced was PBMCs. V is TRBV30 and J is TRBJ1-1; 8 nucleotides align to TRBD1. The CDR3 sequence is CARQGLNTEAFF. The CDR3 nucleotides read TGTGCCCGACAGGGGTTGAACACTGAAGCTTTCTTT.